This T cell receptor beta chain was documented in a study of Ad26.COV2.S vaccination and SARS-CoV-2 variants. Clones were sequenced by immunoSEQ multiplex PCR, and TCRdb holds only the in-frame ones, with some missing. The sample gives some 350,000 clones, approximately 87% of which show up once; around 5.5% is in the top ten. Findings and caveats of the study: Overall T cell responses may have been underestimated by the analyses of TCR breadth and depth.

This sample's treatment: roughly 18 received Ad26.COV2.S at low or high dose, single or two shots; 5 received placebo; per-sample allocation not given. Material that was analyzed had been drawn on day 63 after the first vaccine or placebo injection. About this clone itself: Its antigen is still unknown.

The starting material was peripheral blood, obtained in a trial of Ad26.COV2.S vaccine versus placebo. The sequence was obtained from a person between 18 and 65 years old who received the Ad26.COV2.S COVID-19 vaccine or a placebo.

CDR3 region: CAGGPEQYF. The CDR3 bases are TGTGCCGGGGGGCCCGAGCAGTACTTC. The chain is built from TRBV19 and TRBJ2-7; D tentatively fits TRBD1 or TRBD2 (6 bases each). The CDR3 has 9 residues. The germline CDR1 and CDR2 sequences are LNHDA and SQIVND (reference sequence). The V gene lost 11 bases and the J gene lost 6 bases, with 8 bases spanning the gap.